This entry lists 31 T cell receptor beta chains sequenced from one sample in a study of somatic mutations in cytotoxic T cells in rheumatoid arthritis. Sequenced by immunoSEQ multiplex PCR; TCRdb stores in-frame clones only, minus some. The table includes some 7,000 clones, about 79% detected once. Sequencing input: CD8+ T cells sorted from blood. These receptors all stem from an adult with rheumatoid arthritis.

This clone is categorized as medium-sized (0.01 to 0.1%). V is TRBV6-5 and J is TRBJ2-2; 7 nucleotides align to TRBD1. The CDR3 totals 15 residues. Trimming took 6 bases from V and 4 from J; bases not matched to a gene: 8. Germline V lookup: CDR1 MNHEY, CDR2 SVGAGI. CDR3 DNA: TGTGCCAGCAGGCCCGGGACAGATTCCACCGGGGAGCTGTTTTTT. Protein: CASRPGTDSTGELFF.

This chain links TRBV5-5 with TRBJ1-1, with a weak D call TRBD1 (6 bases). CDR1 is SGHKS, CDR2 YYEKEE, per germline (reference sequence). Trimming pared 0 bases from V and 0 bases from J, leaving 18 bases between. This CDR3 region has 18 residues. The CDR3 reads CASSLVTGSLEMNTEAFF. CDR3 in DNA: TGTGCCAGCAGCTTGGTTACAGGGTCGCTTGAAATGAACACTGAAGCTTTCTTT.

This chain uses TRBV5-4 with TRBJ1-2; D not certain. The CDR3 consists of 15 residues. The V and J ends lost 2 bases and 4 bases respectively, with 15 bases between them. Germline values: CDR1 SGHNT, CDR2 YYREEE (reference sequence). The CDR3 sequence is CASSLGPGPAYGYTF. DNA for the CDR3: TGTGCCAGCAGCTTAGGTCCGGGCCCAGCCTATGGCTACACCTTC.

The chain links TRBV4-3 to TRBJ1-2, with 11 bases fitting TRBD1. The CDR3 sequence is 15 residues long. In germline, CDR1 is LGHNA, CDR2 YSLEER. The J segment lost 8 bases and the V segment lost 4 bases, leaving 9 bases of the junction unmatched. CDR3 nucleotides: TGCGCCAGCAGCCCCTGGACAGGGGGCGCAGGGGGCTACACCTTC. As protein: CASSPWTGGAGGYTF.

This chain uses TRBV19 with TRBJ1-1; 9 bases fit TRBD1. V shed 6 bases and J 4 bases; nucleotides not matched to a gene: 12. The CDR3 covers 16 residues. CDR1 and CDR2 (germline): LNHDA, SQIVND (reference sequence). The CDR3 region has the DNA TGTGCCAGTAGCCCGGGACAGGGAATTGGGGTCACTGAAGCTTTCTTT. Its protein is CASSPGQGIGVTEAFF.

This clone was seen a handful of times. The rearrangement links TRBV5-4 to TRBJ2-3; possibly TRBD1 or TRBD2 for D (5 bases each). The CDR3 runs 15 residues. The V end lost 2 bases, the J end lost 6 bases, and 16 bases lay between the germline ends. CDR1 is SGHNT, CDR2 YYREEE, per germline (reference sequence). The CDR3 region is CASSFRDRPWDTQYF. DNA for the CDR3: TGTGCCAGCAGCTTCCGGGACCGGCCGTGGGATACGCAGTATTTT. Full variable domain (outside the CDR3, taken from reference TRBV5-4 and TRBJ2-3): ETGVTQSPTHLIKTRGQQVTLRCSSQSGHNTVSWYQQALGQGPQFIFQYYREEENGRGNFPPRFSGLQFPNYSSELNVNALELDDSALYLCASSFRDRPWDTQYFGPGTRLTVL.

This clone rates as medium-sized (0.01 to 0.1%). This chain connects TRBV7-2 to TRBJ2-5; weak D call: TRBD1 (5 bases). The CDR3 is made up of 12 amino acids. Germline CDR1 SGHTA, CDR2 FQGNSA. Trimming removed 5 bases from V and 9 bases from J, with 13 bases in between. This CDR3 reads CASSVLRGPQYF. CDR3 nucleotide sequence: TGTGCCAGCAGCGTCCTAAGGGGTCCCCAGTACTTC. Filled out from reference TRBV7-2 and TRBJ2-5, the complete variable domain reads GAGVSQSPSNKVTEKGKDVELRCDPISGHTALYWYRQSLGQGLEFLIYFQGNSAPDKSGLPSDRFSAERTGGSVSTLTIQRTQQEDSAVYLCASSVLRGPQYFGPGTRLLVL.

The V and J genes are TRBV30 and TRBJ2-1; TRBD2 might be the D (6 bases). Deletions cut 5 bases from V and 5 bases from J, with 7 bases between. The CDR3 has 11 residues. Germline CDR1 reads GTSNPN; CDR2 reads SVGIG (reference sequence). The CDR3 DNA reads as TGTGCCTGGGGGGAGGACAATGAGCAGTTCTTC. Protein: CAWGEDNEQFF.

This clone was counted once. The CDR3 region has the DNA TGTGCCAGCAGCTTAGCGCATCAGAACAATGAGCAGTTCTTC. This gives the protein CASSLAHQNNEQFF. The chain recombines TRBV7-6 with TRBJ2-1; D not certain. The germline CDR1 and CDR2 sequences are SGHVS and FNYEAQ. Trimming cost V 0 bases and J 5 bases, with 8 bases left between them. The CDR3 sequence is 14 residues long. Complete variable domain (other parts from reference TRBV7-6 and TRBJ2-1): GAGVSQSPRYKVTKRGQDVALRCDPISGHVSLYWYRQALGQGPEFLTYFNYEAQQDKSGLPNDRFSAERPEGSISTLTIQRTEQRDSAMYRCASSLAHQNNEQFFGPGTRLTVL.

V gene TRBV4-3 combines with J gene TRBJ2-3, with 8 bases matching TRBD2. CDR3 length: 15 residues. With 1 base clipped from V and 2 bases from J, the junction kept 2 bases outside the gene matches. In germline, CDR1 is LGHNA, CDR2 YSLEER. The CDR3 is CASSQGTSNTDTQYF. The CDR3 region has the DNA TGCGCCAGCAGCCAAGGGACTAGCAACACAGATACGCAGTATTTT.

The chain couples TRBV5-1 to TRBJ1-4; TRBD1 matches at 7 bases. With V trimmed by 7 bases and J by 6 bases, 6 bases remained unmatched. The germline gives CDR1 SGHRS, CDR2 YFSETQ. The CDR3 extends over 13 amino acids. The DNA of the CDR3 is TGCGCCAGCCGCTCAACAGGGGATGAAAAACTGTTTTTT. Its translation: CASRSTGDEKLFF.

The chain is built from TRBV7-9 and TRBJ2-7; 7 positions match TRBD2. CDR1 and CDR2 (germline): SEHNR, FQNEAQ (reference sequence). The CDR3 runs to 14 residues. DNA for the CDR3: TGTGGGGTCGAAGGTAATAGCGGGTCCTACGAGCAGTACTTC. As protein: CGVEGNSGSYEQYF.

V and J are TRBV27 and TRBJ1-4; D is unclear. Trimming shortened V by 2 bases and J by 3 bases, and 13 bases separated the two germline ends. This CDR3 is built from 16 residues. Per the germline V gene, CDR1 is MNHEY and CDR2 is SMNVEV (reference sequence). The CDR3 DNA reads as TGTGCCAGCAGTTTACGCCCCTCCCTACCTAATGAAAAACTGTTTTTT. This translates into CASSLRPSLPNEKLFF.

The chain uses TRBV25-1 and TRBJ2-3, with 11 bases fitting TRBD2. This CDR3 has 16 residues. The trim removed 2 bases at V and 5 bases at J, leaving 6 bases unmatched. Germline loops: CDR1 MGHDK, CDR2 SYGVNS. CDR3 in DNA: TGTGCCAGCAGTGAAAGGACTAGCGGGCGGGAAGATACGCAGTATTTT. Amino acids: CASSERTSGREDTQYF.

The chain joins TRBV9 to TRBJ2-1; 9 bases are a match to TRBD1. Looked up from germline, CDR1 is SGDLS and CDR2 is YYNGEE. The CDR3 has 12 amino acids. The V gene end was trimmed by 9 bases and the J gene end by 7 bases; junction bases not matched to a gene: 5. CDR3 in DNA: TGTGCCACCACAGGGGGCGAGAATGAGCAGTTCTTC. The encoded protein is CATTGGENEQFF.

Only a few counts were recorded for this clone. CDR3 amino acids: CASSQFPNTEAFF. CDR3 in DNA: TGCGCCAGCAGCCAATTCCCGAACACTGAAGCTTTCTTT. This chain uses TRBV4-1 with TRBJ1-1; D ambiguous. The CDR3 loop spans 13 amino acids. CDR1 MGHRA and CDR2 YSYEKL come from the germline V gene. V was shortened by 2 bases and J by 1 base, with 5 bases between the two germline ends.

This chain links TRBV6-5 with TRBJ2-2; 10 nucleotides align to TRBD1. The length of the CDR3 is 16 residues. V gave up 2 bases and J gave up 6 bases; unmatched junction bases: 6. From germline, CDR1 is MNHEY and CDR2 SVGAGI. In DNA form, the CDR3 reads TGTGCCAGCAGTTACGTCCCCGGACAGGGGGCCGGGGAGCTGTTTTTT. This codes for CASSYVPGQGAGELFF.

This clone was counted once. The CDR3 sequence: CASSFKGDQPQHF. The CDR3 bases are TGTGCCAGCAGTTTTAAGGGGGATCAGCCCCAGCATTTT. The chain has TRBV27 and TRBJ1-5; D may be TRBD1 (6 bases). The CDR3 length is 13 residues. V was shortened by 3 bases and J by 5 bases, with 8 bases between the two germline ends. The germline gives CDR1 MNHEY, CDR2 SMNVEV (reference sequence).

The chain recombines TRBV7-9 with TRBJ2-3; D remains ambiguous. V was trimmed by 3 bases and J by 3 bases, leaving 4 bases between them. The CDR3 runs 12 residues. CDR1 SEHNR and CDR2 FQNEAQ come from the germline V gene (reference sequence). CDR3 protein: CASSFSTDTQYF. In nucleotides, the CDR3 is TGTGCCAGCAGCTTTAGTACAGATACGCAGTATTTT. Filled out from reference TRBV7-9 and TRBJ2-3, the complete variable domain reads DTGVSQNPRHKITKRGQNVTFRCDPISEHNRLYWYRQTLGQGPEFLTYFQNEAQLEKSRLLSDRFSAERPKGSFSTLEIQRTEQGDSAMYLCASSFSTDTQYFGPGTRLTVL.

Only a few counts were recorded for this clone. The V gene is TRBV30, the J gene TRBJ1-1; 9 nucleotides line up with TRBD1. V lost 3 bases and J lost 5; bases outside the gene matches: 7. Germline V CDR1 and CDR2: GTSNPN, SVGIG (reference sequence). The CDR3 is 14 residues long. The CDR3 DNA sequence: TGTGCCTGGAGGGGGGACAGGGCCCGGACTGAAGCTTTCTTT. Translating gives CAWRGDRARTEAFF.

The CDR3 DNA follows: TGCGCCAGCAGCTCGGGGGAACAAGAGACCCAGTACTTC. This encodes CASSSGEQETQYF. The chain carries TRBV4-1 and TRBJ2-5, with D maybe TRBD2 (6 bases). The germline V gene encodes CDR1 MGHRA and CDR2 YSYEKL. The V gene lost 5 bases and the J gene lost 2 bases, with 9 bases spanning the gap. The length of the CDR3 is 13 residues.

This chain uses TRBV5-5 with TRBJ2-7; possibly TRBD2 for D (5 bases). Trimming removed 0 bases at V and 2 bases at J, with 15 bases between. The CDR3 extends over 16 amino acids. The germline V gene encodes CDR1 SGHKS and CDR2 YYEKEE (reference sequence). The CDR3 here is CASSLAGKPATYEQYF. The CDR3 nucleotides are TGTGCCAGCAGCTTGGCCGGGAAGCCCGCCACCTACGAGCAGTACTTC.

This chain's CDR3 is CASSRRTGAGYTF. CDR3 DNA sequence: TGTGCCAGCAGTCGCCGGACAGGGGCCGGCTACACCTTC. The V and J genes are TRBV28 and TRBJ1-2; TRBD1 aligns across 9 bases. CDR3 length: 13 residues. V gave up 5 bases and J gave up 8 bases; unmatched junction bases: 6. Looked up from germline, CDR1 is MDHEN and CDR2 is SYDVKM.

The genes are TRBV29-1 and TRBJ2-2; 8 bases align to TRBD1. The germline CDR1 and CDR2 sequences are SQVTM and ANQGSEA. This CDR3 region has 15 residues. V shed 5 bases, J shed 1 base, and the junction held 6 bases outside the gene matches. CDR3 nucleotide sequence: TGCAGCGTTCGGACAGGGCGGGGGAACACCGGGGAGCTGTTTTTT. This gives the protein CSVRTGRGNTGELFF.

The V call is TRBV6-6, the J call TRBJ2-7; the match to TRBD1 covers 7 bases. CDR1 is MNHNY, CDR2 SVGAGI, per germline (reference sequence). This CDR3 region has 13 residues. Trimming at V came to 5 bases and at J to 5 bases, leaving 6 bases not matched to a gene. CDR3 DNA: TGTGCCAGCAGTGAGACAGGGCTGGACGAGCAGTACTTC. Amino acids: CASSETGLDEQYF.

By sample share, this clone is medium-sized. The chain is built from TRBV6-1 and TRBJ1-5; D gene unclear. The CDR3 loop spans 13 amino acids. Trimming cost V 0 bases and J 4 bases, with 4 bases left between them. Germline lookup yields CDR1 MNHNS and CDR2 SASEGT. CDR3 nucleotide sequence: TGTGCCAGCAGTGAAGCAGAGAATCAGCCCCAGCATTTT. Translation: CASSEAENQPQHF.

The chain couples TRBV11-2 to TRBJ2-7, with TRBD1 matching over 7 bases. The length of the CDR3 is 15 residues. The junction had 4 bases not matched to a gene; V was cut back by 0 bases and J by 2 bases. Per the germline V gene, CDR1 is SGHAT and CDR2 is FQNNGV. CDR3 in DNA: TGTGCCAGCAGCTTAGAATCGGGACAGACCTACGAGCAGTACTTC. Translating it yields CASSLESGQTYEQYF.

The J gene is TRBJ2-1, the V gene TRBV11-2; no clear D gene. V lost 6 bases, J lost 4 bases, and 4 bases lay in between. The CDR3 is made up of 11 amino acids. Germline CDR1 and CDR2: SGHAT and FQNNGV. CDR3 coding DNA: TGTGCCAGCAGATTTTACAATGAGCAGTTCTTC. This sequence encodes CASRFYNEQFF.

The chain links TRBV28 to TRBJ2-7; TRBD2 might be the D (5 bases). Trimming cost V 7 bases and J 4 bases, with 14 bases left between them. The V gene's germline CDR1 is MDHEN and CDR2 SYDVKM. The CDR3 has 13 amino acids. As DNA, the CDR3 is TGTGCCAGCACCTCCCCCTCGGGATACGAGCAGTACTTC. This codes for CASTSPSGYEQYF.

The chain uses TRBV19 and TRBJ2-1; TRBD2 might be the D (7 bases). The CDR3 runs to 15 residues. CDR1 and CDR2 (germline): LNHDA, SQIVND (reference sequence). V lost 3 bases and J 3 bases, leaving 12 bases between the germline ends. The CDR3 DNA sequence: TGTGCCAGTAGTATCGTAGGGGGGGACTACAATGAGCAGTTCTTC. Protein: CASSIVGGDYNEQFF.

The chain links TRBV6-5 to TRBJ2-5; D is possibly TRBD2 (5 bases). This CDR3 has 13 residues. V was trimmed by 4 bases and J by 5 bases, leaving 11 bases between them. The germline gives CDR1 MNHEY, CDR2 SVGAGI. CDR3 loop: CASSWVRGETQYF. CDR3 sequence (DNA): TGTGCCAGCAGTTGGGTCAGAGGGGAGACCCAGTACTTC.